This T cell receptor beta chain is from a study of T cell responses to AZD1222 COVID-19 vaccine. Trimming took off 1 base at V and 2 bases at J, with 12 bases between the two ends. This CDR3 comprises 15 residues. Germline CDR1 LGHNA, CDR2 YSLEER. Sequencing used immunoSEQ multiplex PCR; TCRdb keeps in-frame clones, though not all of them. The data show approximately 50,000 clones, with 65% to 90% seen just once and approximately 6.5% held by the top ten. This chain joins TRBV4-3 and TRBJ2-7; D remains unclear. The clonotype was recovered from an adult who received the AZD1222 COVID-19 vaccine. Sequencing was performed on peripheral blood, taken 28 days after the second AZD1222 dose. The DNA of the CDR3 is TGCGCCAGCAGCCAAGCCGAGACCCCTACCTACGAGCAGTACTTC. It translates to CASSQAETPTYEQYF.